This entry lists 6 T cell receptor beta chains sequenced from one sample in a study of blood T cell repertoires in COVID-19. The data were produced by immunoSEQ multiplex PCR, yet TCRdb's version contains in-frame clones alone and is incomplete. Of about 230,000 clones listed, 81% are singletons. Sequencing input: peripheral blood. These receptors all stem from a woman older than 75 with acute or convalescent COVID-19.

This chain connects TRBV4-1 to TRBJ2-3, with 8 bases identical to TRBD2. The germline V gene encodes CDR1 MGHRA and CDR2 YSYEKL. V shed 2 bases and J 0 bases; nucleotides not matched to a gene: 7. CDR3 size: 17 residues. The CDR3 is CASSQNGGGMSTDTQYF. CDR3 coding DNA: TGCGCCAGCAGCCAAAACGGGGGGGGCATGAGCACAGATACGCAGTATTTT.

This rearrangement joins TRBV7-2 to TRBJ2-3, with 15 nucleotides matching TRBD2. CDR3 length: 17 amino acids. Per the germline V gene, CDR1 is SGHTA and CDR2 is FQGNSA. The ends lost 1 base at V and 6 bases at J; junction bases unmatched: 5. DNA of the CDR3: TGTGCCAGCAGCTTAGAGCCGGGACTAGCGGGGGGTGATACGCAGTATTTT. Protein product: CASSLEPGLAGGDTQYF.

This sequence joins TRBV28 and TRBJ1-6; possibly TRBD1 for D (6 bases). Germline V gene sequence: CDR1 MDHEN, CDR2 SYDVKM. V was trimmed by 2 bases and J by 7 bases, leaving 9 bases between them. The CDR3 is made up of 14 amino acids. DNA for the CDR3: TGTGCCAGCAGTTTAGCAGGGGACAATTCACCCCTCCACTTT. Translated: CASSLAGDNSPLHF.

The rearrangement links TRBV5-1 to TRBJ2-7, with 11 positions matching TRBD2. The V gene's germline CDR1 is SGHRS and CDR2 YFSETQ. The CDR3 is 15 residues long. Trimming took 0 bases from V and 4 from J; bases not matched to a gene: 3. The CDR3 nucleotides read TGCGCCAGCAGCTTGGTGGCTAGCGGGAGGTACGAGCAGTACTTC. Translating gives CASSLVASGRYEQYF.

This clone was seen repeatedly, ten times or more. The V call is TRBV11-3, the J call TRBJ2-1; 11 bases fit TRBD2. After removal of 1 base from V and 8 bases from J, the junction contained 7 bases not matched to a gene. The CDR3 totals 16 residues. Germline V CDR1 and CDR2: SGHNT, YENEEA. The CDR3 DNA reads TGTGCCAGCAGCTTAGGTACTAGCGGGAGAGTGGATGAGCAGTTCTTC. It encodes CASSLGTSGRVDEQFF.

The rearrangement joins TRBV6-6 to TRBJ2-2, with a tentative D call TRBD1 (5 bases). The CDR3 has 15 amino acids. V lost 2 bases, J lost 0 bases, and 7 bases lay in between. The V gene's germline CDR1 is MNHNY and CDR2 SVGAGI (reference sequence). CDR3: CASSYRQTNTGELFF. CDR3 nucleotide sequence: TGTGCCAGCAGTTACAGACAGACGAACACCGGGGAGCTGTTTTTT.